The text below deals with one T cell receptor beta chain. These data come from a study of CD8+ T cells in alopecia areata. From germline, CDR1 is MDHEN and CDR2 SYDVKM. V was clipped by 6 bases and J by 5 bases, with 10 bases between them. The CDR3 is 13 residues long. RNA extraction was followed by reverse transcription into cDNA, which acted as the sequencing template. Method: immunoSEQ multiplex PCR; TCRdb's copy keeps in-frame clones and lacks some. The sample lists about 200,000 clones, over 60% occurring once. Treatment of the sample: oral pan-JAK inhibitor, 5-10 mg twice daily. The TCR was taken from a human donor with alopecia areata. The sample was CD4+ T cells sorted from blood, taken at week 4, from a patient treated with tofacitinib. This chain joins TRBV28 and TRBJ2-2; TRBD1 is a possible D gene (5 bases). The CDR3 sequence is CASSAGFTGELFF. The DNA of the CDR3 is TGTGCCAGCAGCGCAGGGTTTACCGGGGAGCTGTTTTTT.